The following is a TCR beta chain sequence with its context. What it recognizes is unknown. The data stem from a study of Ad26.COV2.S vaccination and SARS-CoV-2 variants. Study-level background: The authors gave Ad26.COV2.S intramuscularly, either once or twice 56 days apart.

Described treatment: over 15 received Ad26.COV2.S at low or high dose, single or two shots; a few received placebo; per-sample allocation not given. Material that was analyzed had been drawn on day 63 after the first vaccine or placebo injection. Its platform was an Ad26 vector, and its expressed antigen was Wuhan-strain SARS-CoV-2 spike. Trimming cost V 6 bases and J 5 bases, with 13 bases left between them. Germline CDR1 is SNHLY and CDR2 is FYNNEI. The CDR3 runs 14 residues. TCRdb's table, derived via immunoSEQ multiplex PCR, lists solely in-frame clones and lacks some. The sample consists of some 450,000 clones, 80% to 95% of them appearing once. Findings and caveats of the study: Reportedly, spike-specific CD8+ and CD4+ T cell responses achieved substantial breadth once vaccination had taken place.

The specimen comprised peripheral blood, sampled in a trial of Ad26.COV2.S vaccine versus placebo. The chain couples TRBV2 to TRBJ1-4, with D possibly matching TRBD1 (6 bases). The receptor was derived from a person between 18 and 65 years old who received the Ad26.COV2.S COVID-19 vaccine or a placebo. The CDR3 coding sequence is TGTGCCAGCAGCCGCGGGGGCCCCAATGAAAAACTGTTTTTT. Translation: CASSRGGPNEKLFF. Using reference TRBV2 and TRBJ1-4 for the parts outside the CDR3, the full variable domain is EPEVTQTPSHQVTQMGQEVILRCVPISNHLYFYWYRQILGQKVEFLVSFYNNEISEKSEIFDDQFSVERPDGSNFTLKIRSTKLEDSAMYFCASSRGGPNEKLFFGSGTQLSVL.